One T cell receptor beta chain is described in this entry. The target antigen is unknown. This record belongs to a study of B cell selection in AIRE deficiency. Study-level points and caveats: Patient Tconv cells held around a third of Treg sequences shared by healthy donors.

Conventional CD4 T cells were sorted as CD4+CD127+ cells. V was clipped by 4 bases and J by 5 bases; unmatched bases: 0. Germline CDR1 is LNHDA and CDR2 is SQIVND (reference sequence). The CDR3 is 13 residues long. Data came from immunoSEQ multiplex PCR; TCRdb stores just in-frame clones and leaves some out. This sample carries roughly 25,000 clones, around 95% of them seen once, and the ten largest clones take approximately 0.21%. The specimen sequenced was CD4+CD127+ conventional T cells sorted from PBMCs. The chain is built from TRBV19 and TRBJ1-1; TRBD1 aligns across 11 bases. The TCR comes from a human donor in good health. The CDR3 is CASSRDRGTEAFF. CDR3 nucleotide sequence: TGTGCCAGTAGTAGGGACAGGGGGACTGAAGCTTTCTTT.